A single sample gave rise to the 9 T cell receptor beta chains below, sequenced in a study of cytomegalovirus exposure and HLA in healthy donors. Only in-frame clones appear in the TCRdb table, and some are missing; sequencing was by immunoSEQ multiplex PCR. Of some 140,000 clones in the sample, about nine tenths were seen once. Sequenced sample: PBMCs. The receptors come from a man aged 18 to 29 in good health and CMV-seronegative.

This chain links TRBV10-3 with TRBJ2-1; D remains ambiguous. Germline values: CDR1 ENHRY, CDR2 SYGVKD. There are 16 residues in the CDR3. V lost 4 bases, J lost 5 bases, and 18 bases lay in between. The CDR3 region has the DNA TGTGCCATCAGTGGATACGCTGCCCAACACGACAATGAGCAGTTCTTC. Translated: CAISGYAAQHDNEQFF.

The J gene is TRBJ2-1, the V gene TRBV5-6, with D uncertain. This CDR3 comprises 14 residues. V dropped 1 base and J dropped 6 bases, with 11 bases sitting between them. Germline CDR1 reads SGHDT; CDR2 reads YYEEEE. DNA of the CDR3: TGTGCCAGCAGCTTGCCTGGTGGCGGCAATGAGCAGTTCTTC. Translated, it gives CASSLPGGGNEQFF.

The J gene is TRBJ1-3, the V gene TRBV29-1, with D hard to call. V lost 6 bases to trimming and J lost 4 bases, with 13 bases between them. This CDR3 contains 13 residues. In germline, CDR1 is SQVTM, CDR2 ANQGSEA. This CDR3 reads CSVDPGSGNTIYF. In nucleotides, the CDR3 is TGCAGCGTCGACCCAGGTTCCGGAAACACCATATATTTT.

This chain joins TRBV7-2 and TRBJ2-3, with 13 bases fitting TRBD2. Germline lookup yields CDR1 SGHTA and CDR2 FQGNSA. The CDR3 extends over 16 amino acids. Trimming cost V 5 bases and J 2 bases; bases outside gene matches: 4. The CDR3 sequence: CASSRLAGGPTDTQYF. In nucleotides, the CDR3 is TGTGCCAGCAGCAGACTAGCGGGAGGTCCCACAGATACGCAGTATTTT.

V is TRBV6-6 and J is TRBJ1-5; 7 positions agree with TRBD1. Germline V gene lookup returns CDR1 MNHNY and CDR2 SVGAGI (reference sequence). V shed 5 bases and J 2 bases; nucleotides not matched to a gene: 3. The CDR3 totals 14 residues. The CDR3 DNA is TGTGCCAGCAGTGGGACAGTTGGCAATCAGCCCCAGCATTTT. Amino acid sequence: CASSGTVGNQPQHF.

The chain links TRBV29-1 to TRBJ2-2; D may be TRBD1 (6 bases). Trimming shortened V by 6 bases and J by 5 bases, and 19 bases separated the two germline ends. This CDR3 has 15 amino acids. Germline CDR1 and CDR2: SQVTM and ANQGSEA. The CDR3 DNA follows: TGCAGCGTCCCCGGCAGGGGCGCAGGGACCGGGGAGCTGTTTTTT. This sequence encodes CSVPGRGAGTGELFF.

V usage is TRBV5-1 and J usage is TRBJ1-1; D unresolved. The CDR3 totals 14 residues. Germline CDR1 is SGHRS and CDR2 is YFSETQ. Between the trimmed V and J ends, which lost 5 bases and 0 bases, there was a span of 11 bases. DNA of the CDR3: TGCGCCAGCAGGAGGGAAGCGATGAACACTGAAGCTTTCTTT. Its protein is CASRREAMNTEAFF.

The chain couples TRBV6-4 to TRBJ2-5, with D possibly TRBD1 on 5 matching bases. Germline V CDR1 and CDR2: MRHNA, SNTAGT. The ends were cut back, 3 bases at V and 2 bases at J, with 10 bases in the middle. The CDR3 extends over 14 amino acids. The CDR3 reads CASSEQDGQETQYF. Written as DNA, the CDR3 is TGTGCCAGCAGTGAACAGGACGGACAAGAGACCCAGTACTTC.

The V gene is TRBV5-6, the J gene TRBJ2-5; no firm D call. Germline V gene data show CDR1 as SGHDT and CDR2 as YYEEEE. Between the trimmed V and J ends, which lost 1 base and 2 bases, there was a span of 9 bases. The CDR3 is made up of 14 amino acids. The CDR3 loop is CASSLWQTQETQYF. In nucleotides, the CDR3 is TGTGCCAGCAGCTTGTGGCAGACACAAGAGACCCAGTACTTC.